This note documents a single T cell receptor (beta chain) sequence. Its antigen is as yet unknown. The read finishes 3 residues shy of the CDR3 end, and the germline J gene is used to complete it. This entry belongs to a study of T cells in women clearing cervical HPV infection. Study summary: Cases: HPV16-related CIN3 or worse on histology, a couple of invasive cancers.

Clones were read by immunoSEQ multiplex PCR, and TCRdb kept only the in-frame ones, dropping some. The table lists over 25,000 clones, with more than 20% in the top ten. Study results and caveats: Effector/memory and HPV-specific T cells were not isolated, and association timing is unknown. Repertoire richness, not evenness, was significantly elevated in CIN3+ cases versus controls.

Trimming shortened V by 5 bases and J by 3 bases, and 13 bases separated the two germline ends. This CDR3 spans 15 amino acids. Per germline, CDR1 SGHVS and CDR2 FQNEAQ. Input material: blood buffy coat. The chain carries TRBV7-8 and TRBJ1-4, with D tentatively TRBD1 (6 bases). The receptor was isolated from a woman aged 18 to 75 with a cervical HPV16 infection that either progressed to CIN3+ or cleared (not recorded which). The DNA read from the CDR3 is TGTGCCAGCAGCCAAATACAGGGTTCTAATGAAAAA. Translating it yields CASSQIQGSNEK. The complete CDR3 sequence is CASSQIQGSNEKLFF.